The 29 T cell receptor beta chains below were found in one sample sequenced in a study of blood T cell repertoires in COVID-19. Using immunoSEQ multiplex PCR, the repertoire was profiled, and TCRdb retains in-frame clones only, with some absent. In the table there are hundreds of thousands of clones, around nine tenths of which are singletons. The sample consisted of PBMCs or T cells enriched from blood (not recorded which). The source is a woman aged 25 to 39 with acute COVID-19.

In this sample, this clone turned up a few times. This chain uses TRBV6-5 with TRBJ1-1; TRBD1 might be the D (5 bases). Germline CDR1 reads MNHEY; CDR2 reads SVGAGI. CDR3 length: 13 residues. V lost 7 bases and J lost 4, with 13 bases in between. In DNA, the CDR3 is TGTGCCAGCATGGCTTTCGGGGGCACTGAAGCTTTCTTT. Translating gives CASMAFGGTEAFF.

This chain connects TRBV19 to TRBJ1-5, with TRBD1 identical over 8 bases. V was pared by 9 bases and J by 6 bases, with 7 bases of the junction left unmatched. Germline CDR1 is LNHDA and CDR2 is SQIVND (reference sequence). This CDR3 has 13 amino acids. CDR3 sequence: CASRTGNRQPQHF. The DNA of the CDR3 is TGTGCCAGCAGGACAGGGAACCGTCAGCCCCAGCATTTT.

This clone was detected a few times. This chain joins TRBV7-2 and TRBJ2-2; possible D gene TRBD2, 5 bases. Germline values: CDR1 SGHTA, CDR2 FQGNSA. V shed 2 bases and J shed 5 bases, with 9 bases lying between them. The CDR3 consists of 14 residues. The chain's CDR3 is CASSLSSNTGELFF. CDR3 nucleotide sequence: TGTGCCAGCAGCTTATCTAGCAATACCGGGGAGCTGTTTTTT. The whole variable domain, remainder taken from reference TRBV7-2 and TRBJ2-2, is GAGVSQSPSNKVTEKGKDVELRCDPISGHTALYWYRQSLGQGLEFLIYFQGNSAPDKSGLPSDRFSAERTGGSVSTLTIQRTQQEDSAVYLCASSLSSNTGELFFGEGSRLTVL.

This clone has a single count. The V gene is TRBV6-6, the J gene TRBJ1-1, with D maybe TRBD1 (6 bases). Germline V gene data show CDR1 as MNHNY and CDR2 as SVGAGI (reference sequence). The V and J ends lost 6 bases and 4 bases respectively, with 12 bases between them. CDR3 size: 13 residues. CDR3 protein: CASRTQGITEAFF. CDR3 bases: TGTGCCAGCAGAACGCAGGGGATCACTGAAGCTTTCTTT.

This chain links TRBV5-8 with TRBJ1-4; 8 bases agree with TRBD1. The CDR3 is 16 residues long. Trimming at V came to 4 bases and at J to 4 bases, leaving 9 bases not matched to a gene. CDR1 is SGHTS and CDR2 is YDEGEE in the germline V gene. DNA for the CDR3: TGTGCCAGCAGCATCGGACAGGGCTGGGGTAATGAAAAACTGTTTTTT. Its translation is CASSIGQGWGNEKLFF.

J is TRBJ1-5 and V is TRBV9; D unresolved. Trimming stripped 3 bases from V and 7 bases from J, with 17 bases between. There are 15 residues in the CDR3. Germline CDR1 reads SGDLS; CDR2 reads YYNGEE. CDR3 region: CASSEGTAMEQPQHF. CDR3 in DNA: TGTGCCAGCAGCGAAGGAACAGCTATGGAACAGCCCCAGCATTTT. Full variable domain (outside the CDR3, taken from reference TRBV9 and TRBJ1-5): DSGVTQTPKHLITATGQRVTLRCSPRSGDLSVYWYQQSLDQGLQFLIQYYNGEERAKGNILERFSAQQFPDLHSELNLSSLELGDSALYFCASSEGTAMEQPQHFGDGTRLSIL.

The V call is TRBV14, the J call TRBJ2-3; 10 nucleotides line up with TRBD2. Per germline, CDR1 SGHDN and CDR2 FVKESK. CDR3 length: 16 residues. V trimming: 1 base; J trimming: 4 bases; junction bases outside the gene matches: 5. The CDR3 region has the DNA TGTGCCAGCAGCCAAGCGCTAGCGGGGGCTCCAGATACGCAGTATTTT. Amino acids: CASSQALAGAPDTQYF.

The chain recombines TRBV28 with TRBJ1-2; no definite D call. Trimming pared 4 bases from V and 2 bases from J, leaving 11 bases between. This CDR3 comprises 14 residues. The germline CDR1 and CDR2 sequences are MDHEN and SYDVKM. The CDR3 DNA follows: TGTGCCAGCAGTTCATTTACACGCAACTATGGCTACACCTTC. Protein sequence: CASSSFTRNYGYTF.

The chain combines TRBV10-1 with TRBJ2-7; TRBD1 agrees at 7 bases. This CDR3 contains 13 residues. V dropped 5 bases and J dropped 3; count of bases not matched to a gene: 4. The germline gives CDR1 WNHNN, CDR2 SYGVQD (reference sequence). This chain's CDR3 is CASSLNRGYEQYF. CDR3 in DNA: TGCGCCAGCAGTCTGAACAGGGGCTACGAGCAGTACTTC.

As DNA, the CDR3 is TGTGCCAGCAGCCACTGGCAGGGAGGTTCACCCCTCCACTTT. Encoded protein: CASSHWQGGSPLHF. This chain connects TRBV3-1 (or the pseudogene TRBV3-2) to TRBJ1-6; the D gene is possibly TRBD1 (5 bases). The germline V gene has CDR1 LGHDT and CDR2 YNNKEL (reference sequence). CDR3 length: 14 residues. Trimming took off 3 bases at V and 9 bases at J, with 12 bases between the two ends.

The chain carries TRBV6-5 and TRBJ2-4; no definite D call. V was clipped by 8 bases and J by 0 bases, with 11 bases between them. The V gene's germline CDR1 is MNHEY and CDR2 SVGAGI. The CDR3 totals 14 residues. The CDR3 sequence is CASEAVLAKNIQYF. For the CDR3, the DNA is TGTGCCAGCGAGGCGGTCCTAGCCAAAAACATTCAGTACTTC.

The chain recombines TRBV18 with TRBJ1-2; a weak D match, TRBD1 (5 bases). Germline CDR1 is KGHSH and CDR2 is LQKENI. With 2 bases removed from V and 6 bases from J, the gap between germline ends came to 10 bases. The CDR3 is 13 amino acids. CDR3 in DNA: TGTGCCAGCTCACCATCAGGGAGGGATGGCTACACCTTC. Its translation is CASSPSGRDGYTF. Combining the CDR3 with reference TRBV18 and TRBJ1-2 gives the whole variable domain NAGVMQNPRHLVRRRGQEARLRCSPMKGHSHVYWYRQLPEEGLKFMVYLQKENIIDESGMPKERFSAEFPKEGPSILRIQQVVRGDSAAYFCASSPSGRDGYTFGSGTRLTVV.

This clone is a singleton in its sample. The V gene is TRBV5-6, the J gene TRBJ2-5; D perhaps matches TRBD2 (6 bases). The CDR3 extends over 14 amino acids. Between the trimmed V and J ends, which lost 0 bases and 5 bases, there was a span of 11 bases. Germline CDR1 is SGHDT and CDR2 is YYEEEE. The CDR3: CASSLEAGRETQYF. The DNA of the CDR3 is TGTGCCAGCAGCTTGGAGGCAGGGAGGGAGACCCAGTACTTC.

This rearrangement joins TRBV27 to TRBJ2-1, with 13 positions matching TRBD2. There are 17 residues in the CDR3. Germline V gives CDR1 MNHEY, CDR2 SMNVEV (reference sequence). Trimming took 5 bases from V and 7 from J; bases not matched to a gene: 11. CDR3 DNA sequence: TGTGCCAGCAGTATCTCACCTACTAGCGGGGGGGCTAATGAGCAGTTCTTC. It translates to CASSISPTSGGANEQFF.

The chain uses TRBV28 and TRBJ1-4, with D tentatively TRBD1 (6 bases). Trimming pared 6 bases from V and 8 bases from J, leaving 13 bases between. Germline lookup yields CDR1 MDHEN and CDR2 SYDVKM. The CDR3 is made up of 13 amino acids. The DNA of the CDR3 is TGTGCCAGCAGGCAGGGGCTTCGGGAAAAACTGTTTTTT. Its protein is CASRQGLREKLFF.

The genes are TRBV6-5 and TRBJ2-3; 7 bases map to TRBD2. Germline CDR1 reads MNHEY; CDR2 reads SVGAGI. The CDR3 loop spans 14 amino acids. V was clipped by 8 bases and J by 8 bases; unmatched bases: 13. CDR3 region: CASSRASGPGTQYF. The CDR3 region has the DNA TGTGCCAGCTCACGGGCTAGCGGACCTGGTACGCAGTATTTT.

The chain is built from TRBV7-8 and TRBJ1-6; 8 bases are a match to TRBD1. This CDR3 contains 16 residues. Germline CDR1 is SGHVS and CDR2 is FQNEAQ. Trimming removed 4 bases from V and 4 bases from J; junction bases left unmatched: 6. The DNA of the CDR3 is TGTGCCAGCAGCTCGGACAGGGAAGGATATAATTCACCCCTCCACTTT. As protein: CASSSDREGYNSPLHF.

The CDR3 nucleotides are TGTGCCAGCAGCTTTTCAGGTCAATCGGCCCAGCATTTT. Its translation: CASSFSGQSAQHF. The chain carries TRBV7-8 and TRBJ1-5, with D uncertain. Trimming removed 3 bases from V and 11 bases from J, with 14 bases in between. CDR1 SGHVS and CDR2 FQNEAQ come from the germline V gene. CDR3 size: 13 residues.

This sequence joins TRBV19 and TRBJ1-5; 7 bases fit TRBD1. V shed 5 bases and J 3 bases; nucleotides not matched to a gene: 13. CDR1 and CDR2 (germline): LNHDA, SQIVND (reference sequence). The CDR3 consists of 17 residues. The DNA for the CDR3 is TGTGCCAGTAGTCCCCGGACAGGTCCTATCGTCAATCAGCCCCAGCATTTT. Translating gives CASSPRTGPIVNQPQHF.

This chain links TRBV6-5 with TRBJ1-1; tentatively, D is TRBD1 (6 bases). V lost 5 bases and J lost 5, with 18 bases in between. Germline assignment: CDR1 MNHEY and CDR2 SVGAGI. This CDR3 spans 15 amino acids. CDR3 DNA: TGTGCCAGCAGTCCCCCGACAGGTTTGGGGACTGAAGCTTTCTTT. It encodes CASSPPTGLGTEAFF.

The genes are TRBV6-4 and TRBJ1-1; no reliable D call. The length of the CDR3 is 13 residues. CDR1 and CDR2 (germline): MRHNA, SNTAGT. The V gene lost 3 bases and the J gene lost 1 base, with 6 bases spanning the gap. The CDR3 region is CASSDNGNTEAFF. CDR3 nucleotides: TGTGCCAGCAGTGATAACGGGAACACTGAAGCTTTCTTT.

The rearrangement uses TRBV28 and TRBJ1-1; tentative D call: TRBD1 (6 bases). This CDR3 spans 14 amino acids. V was clipped by 6 bases and J by 1 base, with 12 bases between them. In germline, CDR1 is MDHEN, CDR2 SYDVKM. The chain's CDR3 is CASSLGQRNTEAFF. The CDR3 nucleotides read TGTGCCAGCAGCCTCGGACAGAGGAACACTGAAGCTTTCTTT. Filled out from reference TRBV28 and TRBJ1-1, the complete variable domain reads DVKVTQSSRYLVKRTGEKVFLECVQDMDHENMFWYRQDPGLGLRLIYFSYDVKMKEKGDIPEGYSVSREKKERFSLILESASTNQTSMYLCASSLGQRNTEAFFGQGTRLTVV.

This clone turned up a few times. This chain uses TRBV4-1 with TRBJ2-7; 8 bases are shared with TRBD2. CDR1 and CDR2 from the germline V gene are MGHRA and YSYEKL. CDR3 length: 19 amino acids. The junction had 19 bases not matched to a gene; V was cut back by 1 base and J by 5 bases. CDR3 protein: CASSQATRPLGTSSHEQYF. The DNA of the CDR3 is TGCGCCAGCAGCCAAGCCACCAGGCCCCTGGGGACTAGTTCGCACGAGCAGTACTTC.

Comment on this clone: The junction does not match germline at one end; this may be a read error. The chain links TRBV7-2 to TRBJ2-1; D is ambiguous. CDR1 and CDR2 (germline): SGHTA, FQGNSA. This CDR3 is built from 13 residues. The CDR3 protein is CASSLVEVHEQFF. CDR3 sequence (DNA): TGTGCCAGTAGCTTAGTCGAGGTGCATGAGCAGTTCTTC.

The J gene is TRBJ2-7, the V gene TRBV3-1 (or the pseudogene TRBV3-2), with D perhaps matching TRBD2 (7 bases). V gave up 8 bases and J gave up 0 bases, with 11 bases separating them. The CDR3 has 13 residues. Per the germline V gene, CDR1 is LGHDT and CDR2 is YNNKEL (reference sequence). CDR3 in DNA: TGTGCCAGCGGGGAGGGGGGCTCCTACGAGCAGTACTTC. Translated, it gives CASGEGGSYEQYF.

This chain connects TRBV18 to TRBJ1-1; D is undetermined. The germline gives CDR1 KGHSH, CDR2 LQKENI. CDR3 length equals 14 residues. The ends were cut back, 2 bases at V and 0 bases at J, with 7 bases in the middle. CDR3 in amino acids: CASSPSQVNTEAFF. The CDR3 DNA follows: TGTGCCAGCTCACCAAGTCAGGTGAACACTGAAGCTTTCTTT.

A single count supports this clone. The V and J genes are TRBV5-1 and TRBJ1-2; TRBD1 agrees at 9 bases. V dropped 1 base and J dropped 7; count of bases not matched to a gene: 5. The CDR3 loop spans 14 amino acids. Germline CDR1 is SGHRS and CDR2 is YFSETQ. CDR3 nucleotides: TGCGCCAGCAGCTTGAGGGACAGGGAGGTTGGCTACACCTTC. This gives the protein CASSLRDREVGYTF.

The chain employs TRBV6-2 or TRBV6-3 and TRBJ1-1; D uncertain. The V gene lost 0 bases and the J gene lost 2 bases, with 10 bases spanning the gap. Germline V gene sequence: CDR1 MNHEY, CDR2 SVGEGT. The CDR3 extends over 15 amino acids. In DNA, the CDR3 is TGTGCCAGCAGTTACTCGATCGGGAGTAACACTGAAGCTTTCTTT. Protein sequence: CASSYSIGSNTEAFF.

V is TRBV18 and J is TRBJ2-3; a weak D match, TRBD2 (6 bases). Germline assignment: CDR1 KGHSH and CDR2 LQKENI. Trimming pared 3 bases from V and 2 bases from J, leaving 9 bases between. The CDR3 sequence is 14 residues long. CDR3: CASSPGLSTDTQYF. In DNA form, the CDR3 reads TGTGCCAGCTCACCCGGACTATCCACAGATACGCAGTATTTT. The entire variable domain, with the rest obtained from reference TRBV18 and TRBJ2-3, is as follows: NAGVMQNPRHLVRRRGQEARLRCSPMKGHSHVYWYRQLPEEGLKFMVYLQKENIIDESGMPKERFSAEFPKEGPSILRIQQVVRGDSAAYFCASSPGLSTDTQYFGPGTRLTVL.